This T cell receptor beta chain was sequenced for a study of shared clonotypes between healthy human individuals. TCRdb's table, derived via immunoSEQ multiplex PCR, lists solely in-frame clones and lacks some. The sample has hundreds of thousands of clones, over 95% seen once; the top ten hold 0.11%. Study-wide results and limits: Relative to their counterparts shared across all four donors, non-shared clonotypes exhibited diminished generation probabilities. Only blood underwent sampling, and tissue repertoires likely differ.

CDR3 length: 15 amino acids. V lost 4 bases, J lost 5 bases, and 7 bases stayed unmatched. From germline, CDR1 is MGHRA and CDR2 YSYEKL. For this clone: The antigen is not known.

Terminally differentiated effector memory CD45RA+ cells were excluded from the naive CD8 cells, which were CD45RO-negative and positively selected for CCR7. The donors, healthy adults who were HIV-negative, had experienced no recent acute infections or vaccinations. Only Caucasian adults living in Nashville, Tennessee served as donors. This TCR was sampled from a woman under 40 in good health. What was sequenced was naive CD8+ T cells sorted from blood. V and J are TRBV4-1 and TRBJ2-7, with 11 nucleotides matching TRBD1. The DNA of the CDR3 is TGCGCCAGCAGCCCGGGACAGGGGGGGAATCACGAGCAGTACTTC. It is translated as CASSPGQGGNHEQYF.